The sequence of this TCR beta chain was determined in a study of blood T cell repertoires in COVID-19. Assay used: immunoSEQ multiplex PCR; TCRdb lists only in-frame clones, some missing. This repertoire shows roughly 86,000 clones, approximately 80% found once; its top ten account for more than 2%. This CDR3 has 17 amino acids. Germline values: CDR1 MNHEY, CDR2 SMNVEV (reference sequence). With V trimmed by 4 bases and J by 1 base, 8 bases remained unmatched. The sequence came from a woman aged 70-85 years with acute or convalescent COVID-19. Specimen: peripheral blood. The chain employs TRBV27 and TRBJ2-4, with TRBD1 identical over 9 bases. This CDR3 reads CASSSTGGVYAKNIQYF. The CDR3 DNA reads as TGTGCCAGCAGTTCGACAGGGGGGGTGTACGCCAAAAACATTCAGTACTTC.